In this sample, the clone carrying this T cell receptor beta chain turned up a few times. This entry belongs to a study of blood T cell repertoires in COVID-19. Original analysis: Reference gene primer amplification in the assay estimated nucleated cell counts. Produced via immunoSEQ multiplex PCR; TCRdb's table is partial and in-frame only. D and trimming were read from the DNA, whereas the V and J calls and clone size are those reported in that table. The table lists around 130,000 clones, roughly 90% of them singletons. The receptor was derived from a man between 70 and 80 years old with active COVID-19. Sequencing was done on a sample of peripheral blood.

The CDR3 sequence is CASSYSHRNGYTF. The DNA of the CDR3 is TGTGCCAGCAGTTACTCACACAGAAATGGCTACACCTTC. The chain joins TRBV6-5 to TRBJ1-2; D unclear. The CDR3 contains 13 residues. Germline V gives CDR1 MNHEY, CDR2 SVGAGI. V was cut by 0 bases and J by 6 bases, with 8 bases left in between.